This TCR beta chain was observed in a study of human T cells and chemical hapten exposure. Points from the study as a whole: Significantly more large CDR3 similarity clusters were formed by expanded TCRs than by controls.

As the library was built, unique molecular identifiers were attached to individual cDNA molecules. MiXCR was run by TCRdb on the RACE reads, yielding one entry per CDR3 protein. The sample lists some 250,000 distinct CDR3 sequences; roughly 7.7% were seen once. Notes on this clonotype: What it binds is unknown.

There are 18 residues in the CDR3. Germline V lookup: CDR1 SNHLY, CDR2 FYNNEI. Trimming pared 3 bases from V and 3 bases from J, leaving 21 bases between. Time point of the sample: pre-sensitization, week 0. Treatment reported: therapeutic diphenylcyclopropenone sensitization with weekly scalp DPC. Total RNA was isolated from whole blood that had not been fractionated. The clonotype originates from a man aged 18-30 years with alopecia areata. Some clones in this sample may be carry-over from other donors' samples. This chain connects TRBV2 to TRBJ1-5, with D perhaps TRBD1 (5 bases). The sequenced sample was whole blood, obtained in connection with sensitization to the hapten diphenylcyclopropenone (DPC). CDR3 nucleotides: TGTGCCAGCAGTGACATATTGGCACCAGGGCTGTTCAATCAGCCCCAGCATTTT. Translating gives CASSDILAPGLFNQPQHF.